The present T cell receptor (beta chain) was sequenced within a study of beta chain features in type 1 diabetes. Study results and limitations: Diminished insertions and augmented deletions at VDJ junctions characterized type 1 diabetes patients. Shortening that was moderate but significant affected the TCRB CDR3s of Type 1 diabetes patients in all four CD4+ subsets.

The investigators reverse transcribed all of the isolated RNA, so they sequenced expressed TCRB transcripts. Profiling relied on immunoSEQ multiplex PCR, and the TCRdb table lists in-frame clones only, not all of them. The sample contains under 300,000 clones, 27% of which appear only once. A CD45RO/CCR7/CD25/CD127/CD95/CD27 panel sorted naive, central memory, regulatory and stem cell-like memory CD4+ cells. Every sorted population was more than 95% pure. CDR3 length equals 16 residues. The germline CDR1 and CDR2 sequences are SQVTM and ANQGSEA. This clone was seen a handful of times. No antigen is known for it. A far larger clone differs by one base, so this is likely a read error.

This clonotype was sampled from a young man in good health. Input material: central memory CD4+ T cells from blood. The chain is built from TRBV29-1 and TRBJ2-1, with 7 bases matching TRBD1. The DNA of the CDR3 is TGCATCGTTGATCAACTATCGGGACAGTCAAACAATGAGCAGTTCTTC. Protein product: CIVDQLSGQSNNEQFF.